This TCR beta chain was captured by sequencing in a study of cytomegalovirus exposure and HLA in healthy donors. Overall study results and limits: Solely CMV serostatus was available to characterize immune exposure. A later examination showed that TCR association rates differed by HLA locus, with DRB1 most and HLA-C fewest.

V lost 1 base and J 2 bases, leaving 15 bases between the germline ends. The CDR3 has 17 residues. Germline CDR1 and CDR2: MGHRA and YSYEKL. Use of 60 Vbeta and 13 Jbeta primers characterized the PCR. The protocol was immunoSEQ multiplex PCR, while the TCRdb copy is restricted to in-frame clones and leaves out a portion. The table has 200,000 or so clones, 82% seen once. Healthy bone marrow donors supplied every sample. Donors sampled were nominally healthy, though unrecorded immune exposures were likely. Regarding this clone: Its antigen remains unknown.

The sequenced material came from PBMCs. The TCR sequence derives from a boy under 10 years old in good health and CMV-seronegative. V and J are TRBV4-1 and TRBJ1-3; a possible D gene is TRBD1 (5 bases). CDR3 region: CASSQVGREMAGNTIYF. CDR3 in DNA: TGCGCCAGCAGCCAAGTAGGCAGGGAAATGGCTGGAAACACCATATATTTT.